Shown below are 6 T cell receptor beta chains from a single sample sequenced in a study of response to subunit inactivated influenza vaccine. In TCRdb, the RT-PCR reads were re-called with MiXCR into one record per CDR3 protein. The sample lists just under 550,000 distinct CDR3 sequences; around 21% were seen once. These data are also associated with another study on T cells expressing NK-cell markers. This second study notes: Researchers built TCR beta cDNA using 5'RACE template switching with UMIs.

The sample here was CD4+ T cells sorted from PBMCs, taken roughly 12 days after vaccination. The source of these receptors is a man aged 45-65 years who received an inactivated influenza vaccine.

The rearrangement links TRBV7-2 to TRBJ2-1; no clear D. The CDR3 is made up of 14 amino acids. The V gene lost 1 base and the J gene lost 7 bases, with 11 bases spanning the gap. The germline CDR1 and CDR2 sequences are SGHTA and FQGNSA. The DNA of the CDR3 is TGTGCCAGCAGCTTAGAGGCGGCTTCTAATGAGCAGTTCTTC. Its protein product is CASSLEAASNEQFF.

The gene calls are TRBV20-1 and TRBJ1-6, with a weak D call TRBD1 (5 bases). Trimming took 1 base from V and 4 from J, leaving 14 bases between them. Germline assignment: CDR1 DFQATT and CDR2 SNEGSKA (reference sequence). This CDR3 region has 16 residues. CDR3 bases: TGCAGTGCTAGAGGCTTGGAGGGGTTTTATAATTCACCCCTCCACTTT. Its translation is CSARGLEGFYNSPLHF.

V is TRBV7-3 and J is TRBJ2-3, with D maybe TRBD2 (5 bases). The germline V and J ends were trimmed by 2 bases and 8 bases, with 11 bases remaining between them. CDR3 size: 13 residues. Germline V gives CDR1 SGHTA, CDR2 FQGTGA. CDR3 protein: CASSLGLRGTQYF. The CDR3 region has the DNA TGTGCCAGCAGCTTAGGACTGCGAGGTACGCAGTATTTT.

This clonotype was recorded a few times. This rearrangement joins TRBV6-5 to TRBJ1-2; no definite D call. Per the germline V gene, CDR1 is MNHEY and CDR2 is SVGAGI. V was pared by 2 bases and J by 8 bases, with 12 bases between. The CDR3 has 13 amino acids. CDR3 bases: TGTGCCAGCAGTTACATCGCCCGGTGGGGCTACACCTTC. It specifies CASSYIARWGYTF.

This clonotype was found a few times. CDR3 bases: TGTGCCAGCAGTCCGCGGGGCAGGGGAGACGAGACCCAGTACTTC. Its translation is CASSPRGRGDETQYF. The chain carries TRBV6-1 and TRBJ2-5, with D tentatively TRBD1 or TRBD2 (6 bases each). Germline V gene data show CDR1 as MNHNS and CDR2 as SASEGT. This CDR3 comprises 15 residues. The V end lost 5 bases, the J end lost 5 bases, and 18 bases lay between the germline ends.

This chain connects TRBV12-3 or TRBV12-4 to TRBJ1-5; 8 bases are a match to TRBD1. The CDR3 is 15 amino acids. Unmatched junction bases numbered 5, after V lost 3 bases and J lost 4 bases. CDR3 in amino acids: CASSLDRVGNQPQHF. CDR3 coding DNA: TGTGCCAGCAGTTTGGACAGGGTGGGGAATCAGCCCCAGCATTTT.